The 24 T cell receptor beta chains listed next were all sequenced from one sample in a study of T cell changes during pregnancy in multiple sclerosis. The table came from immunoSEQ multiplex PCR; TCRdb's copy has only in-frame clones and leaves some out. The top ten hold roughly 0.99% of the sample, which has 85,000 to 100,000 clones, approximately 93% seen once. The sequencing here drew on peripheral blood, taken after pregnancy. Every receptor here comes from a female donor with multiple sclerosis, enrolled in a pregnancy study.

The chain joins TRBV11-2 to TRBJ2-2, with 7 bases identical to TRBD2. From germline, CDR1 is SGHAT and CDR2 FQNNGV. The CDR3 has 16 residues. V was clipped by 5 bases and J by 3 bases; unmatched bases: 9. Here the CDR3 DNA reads TGTGCCAGCAGCCGGGGGGTAGCGAGTTACACCGGGGAGCTGTTTTTT. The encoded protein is CASSRGVASYTGELFF.

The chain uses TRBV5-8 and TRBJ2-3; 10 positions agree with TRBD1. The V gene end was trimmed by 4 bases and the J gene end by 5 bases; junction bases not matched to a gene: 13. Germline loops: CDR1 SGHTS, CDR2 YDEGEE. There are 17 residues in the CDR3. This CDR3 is CASSGALGTGDGDTQYF. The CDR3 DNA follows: TGTGCCAGCAGCGGCGCGTTGGGGACAGGGGACGGAGATACGCAGTATTTT. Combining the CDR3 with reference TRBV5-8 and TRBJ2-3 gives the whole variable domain EAGVTQSPTHLIKTRGQQATLRCSPISGHTSVYWYQQALGLGLQFLLWYDEGEERNRGNFPPRFSGRQFPNYSSELNVNALELEDSALYLCASSGALGTGDGDTQYFGPGTRLTVL.

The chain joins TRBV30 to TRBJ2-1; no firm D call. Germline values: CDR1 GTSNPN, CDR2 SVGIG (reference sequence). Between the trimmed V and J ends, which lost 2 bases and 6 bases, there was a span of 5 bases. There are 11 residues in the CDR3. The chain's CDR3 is CAWSPINEQFF. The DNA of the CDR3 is TGTGCCTGGAGTCCCATCAATGAGCAGTTCTTC.

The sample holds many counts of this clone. The CDR3 DNA reads as TGTGCCAGCAGCCTCAGACAGGGCTTGAGTGTCACTGAAGCTTTCTTT. Translating gives CASSLRQGLSVTEAFF. V and J are TRBV2 and TRBJ1-1, with TRBD1 identical over 7 bases. The ends lost 6 bases at V and 4 bases at J; junction bases unmatched: 14. CDR3 length equals 16 residues. CDR1 is SNHLY, CDR2 FYNNEI, per germline. The entire variable domain, with the rest obtained from reference TRBV2 and TRBJ1-1, is as follows: EPEVTQTPSHQVTQMGQEVILRCVPISNHLYFYWYRQILGQKVEFLVSFYNNEISEKSEIFDDQFSVERPDGSNFTLKIRSTKLEDSAMYFCASSLRQGLSVTEAFFGQGTRLTVV.

Here the CDR3 reads CASSPHTTGELFF. The CDR3 DNA follows: TGTGCCAGCAGCCCCCATACTACCGGGGAGCTGTTTTTT. The chain has TRBV7-9 and TRBJ2-2; D not certain. Germline-derived CDR1 and CDR2 are SEHNR and FQNEAQ (reference sequence). Trimming cost V 5 bases and J 5 bases, with 9 bases left between them. The CDR3 runs 13 residues.

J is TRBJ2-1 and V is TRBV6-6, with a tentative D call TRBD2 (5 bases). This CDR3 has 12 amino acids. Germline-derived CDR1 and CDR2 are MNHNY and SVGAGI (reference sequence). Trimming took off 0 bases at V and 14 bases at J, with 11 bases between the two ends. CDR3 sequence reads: CASSYSVGVEFF. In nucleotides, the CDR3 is TGTGCCAGCAGTTACTCAGTCGGGGTGGAGTTCTTC.

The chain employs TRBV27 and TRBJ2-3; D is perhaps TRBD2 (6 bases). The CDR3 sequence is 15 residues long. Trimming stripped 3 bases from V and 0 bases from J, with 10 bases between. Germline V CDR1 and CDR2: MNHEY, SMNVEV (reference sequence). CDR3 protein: CASSFGGTSTDTQYF. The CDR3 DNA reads TGTGCCAGCAGTTTCGGCGGGACTAGCACAGATACGCAGTATTTT.

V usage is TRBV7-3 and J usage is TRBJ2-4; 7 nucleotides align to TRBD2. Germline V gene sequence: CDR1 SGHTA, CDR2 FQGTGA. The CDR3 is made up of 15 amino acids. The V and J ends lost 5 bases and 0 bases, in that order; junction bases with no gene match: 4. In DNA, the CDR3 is TGTGCCAGCAGCCCCAGCGGGGTAGCCAAAAACATTCAGTACTTC. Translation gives CASSPSGVAKNIQYF.

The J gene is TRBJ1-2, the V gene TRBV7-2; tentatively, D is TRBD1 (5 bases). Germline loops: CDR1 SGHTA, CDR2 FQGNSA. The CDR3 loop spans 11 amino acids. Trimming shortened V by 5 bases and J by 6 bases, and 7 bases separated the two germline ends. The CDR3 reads CASSPQDGYTF. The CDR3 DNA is TGTGCCAGCAGCCCACAGGATGGCTACACCTTC.

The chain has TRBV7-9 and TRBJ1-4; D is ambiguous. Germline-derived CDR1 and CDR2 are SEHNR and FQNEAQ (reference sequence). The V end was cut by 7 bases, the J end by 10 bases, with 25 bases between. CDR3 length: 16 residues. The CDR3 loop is CASINLVGGRRSKLFF. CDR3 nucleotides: TGTGCCAGCATCAACCTGGTCGGAGGGCGAAGATCAAAACTGTTTTTT.

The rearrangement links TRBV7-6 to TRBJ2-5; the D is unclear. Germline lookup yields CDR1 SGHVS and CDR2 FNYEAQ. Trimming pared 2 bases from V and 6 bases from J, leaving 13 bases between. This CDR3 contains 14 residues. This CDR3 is CASSLNGPEKTQYF. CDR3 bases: TGTGCCAGCAGCTTAAACGGCCCGGAGAAGACCCAGTACTTC.

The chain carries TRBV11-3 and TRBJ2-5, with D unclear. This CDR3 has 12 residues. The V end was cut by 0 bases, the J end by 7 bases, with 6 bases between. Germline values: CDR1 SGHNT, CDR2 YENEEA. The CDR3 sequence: CASSLDRGTQYF. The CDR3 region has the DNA TGTGCCAGCAGCTTAGATCGAGGGACCCAGTACTTC.

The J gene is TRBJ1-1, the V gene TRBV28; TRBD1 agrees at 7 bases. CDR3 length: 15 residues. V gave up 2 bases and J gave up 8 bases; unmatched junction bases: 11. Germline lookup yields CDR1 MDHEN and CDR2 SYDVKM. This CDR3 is CASSLGTAGPPEAFF. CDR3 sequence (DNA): TGTGCCAGCAGTTTAGGGACAGCCGGGCCCCCAGAAGCTTTCTTT.

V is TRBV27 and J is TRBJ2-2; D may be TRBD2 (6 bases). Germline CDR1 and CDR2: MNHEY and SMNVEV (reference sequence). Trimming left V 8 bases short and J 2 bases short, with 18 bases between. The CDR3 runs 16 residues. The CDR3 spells CASFRTGTLNTGELFF. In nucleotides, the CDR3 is TGTGCCAGCTTCCGAACCGGGACTCTAAACACCGGGGAGCTGTTTTTT.

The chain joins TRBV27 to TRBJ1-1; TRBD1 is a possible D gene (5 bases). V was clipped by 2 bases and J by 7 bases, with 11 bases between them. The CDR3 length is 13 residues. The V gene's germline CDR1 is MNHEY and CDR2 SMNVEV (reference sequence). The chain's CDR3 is CASSLGGGGEAFF. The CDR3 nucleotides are TGTGCCAGCAGTTTAGGCGGCGGGGGTGAAGCTTTCTTT.

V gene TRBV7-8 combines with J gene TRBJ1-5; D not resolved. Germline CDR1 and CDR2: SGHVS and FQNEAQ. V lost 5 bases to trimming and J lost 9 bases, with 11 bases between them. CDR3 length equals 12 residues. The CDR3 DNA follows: TGTGCCAGCAGCCTTGGAGGCCTGCCCCAGCATTTT. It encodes CASSLGGLPQHF. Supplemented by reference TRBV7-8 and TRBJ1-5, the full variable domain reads GAGVSQSPRYKVAKRGQDVALRCDPISGHVSLFWYQQALGQGPEFLTYFQNEAQLDKSGLPSDRFFAERPEGSVSTLKIQRTQQEDSAVYLCASSLGGLPQHFGDGTRLSIL.

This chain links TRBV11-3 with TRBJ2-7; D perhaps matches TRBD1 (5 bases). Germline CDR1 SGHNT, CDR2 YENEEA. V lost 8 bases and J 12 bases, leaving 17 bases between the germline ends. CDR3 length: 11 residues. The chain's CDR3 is CASSATPDRYF. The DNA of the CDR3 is TGTGCCAGCTCTGCTACACCCGACAGGTACTTC. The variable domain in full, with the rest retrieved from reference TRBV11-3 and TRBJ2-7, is EAGVVQSPRYKIIEKKQPVAFWCNPISGHNTLYWYLQNLGQGPELLIRYENEEAVDDSQLPKDRFSAERLKGVDSTLKIQPAELGDSAVYLCASSATPDRYFGPGTRLTVT.

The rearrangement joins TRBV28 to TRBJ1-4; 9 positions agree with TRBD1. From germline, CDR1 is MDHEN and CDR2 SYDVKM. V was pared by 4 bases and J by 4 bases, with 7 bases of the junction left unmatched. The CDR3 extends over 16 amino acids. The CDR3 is CASSSDRGYDNEKLFF. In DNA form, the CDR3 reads TGTGCCAGCAGTTCGGACAGGGGCTATGATAATGAAAAACTGTTTTTT. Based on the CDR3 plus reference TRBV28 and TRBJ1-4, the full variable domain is DVKVTQSSRYLVKRTGEKVFLECVQDMDHENMFWYRQDPGLGLRLIYFSYDVKMKEKGDIPEGYSVSREKKERFSLILESASTNQTSMYLCASSSDRGYDNEKLFFGSGTQLSVL.

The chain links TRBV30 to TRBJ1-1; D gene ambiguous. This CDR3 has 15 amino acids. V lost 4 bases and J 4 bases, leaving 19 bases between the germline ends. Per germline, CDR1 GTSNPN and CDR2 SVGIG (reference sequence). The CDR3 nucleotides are TGTGCCTGGAATGGGCCCGGGAGTTACGGCACTGAAGCTTTCTTT. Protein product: CAWNGPGSYGTEAFF.

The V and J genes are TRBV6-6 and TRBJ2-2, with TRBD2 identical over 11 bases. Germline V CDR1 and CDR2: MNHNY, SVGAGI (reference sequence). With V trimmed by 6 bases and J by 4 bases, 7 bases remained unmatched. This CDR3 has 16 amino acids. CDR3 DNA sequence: TGTGCCAGCAGAAAAACTAGCGGGAGCGGCACCGGGGAGCTGTTTTTT. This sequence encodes CASRKTSGSGTGELFF.

The CDR3 region has the DNA TGCGCCAGCAGCTTGGTTGCGGGAGGAGGGACAGATACGCAGTATTTT. This encodes CASSLVAGGGTDTQYF. The V call is TRBV5-1, the J call TRBJ2-3, with 8 bases matching TRBD2. V trimming: 0 bases; J trimming: 3 bases; junction bases outside the gene matches: 6. Germline V gene sequence: CDR1 SGHRS, CDR2 YFSETQ. The CDR3 is made up of 16 amino acids.

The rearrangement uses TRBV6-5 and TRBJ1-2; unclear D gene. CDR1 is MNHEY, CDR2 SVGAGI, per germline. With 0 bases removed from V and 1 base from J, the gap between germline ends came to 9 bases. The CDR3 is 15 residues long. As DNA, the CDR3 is TGTGCCAGCAGTTACTCCACGACTGATAACTATGGCTACACCTTC. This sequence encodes CASSYSTTDNYGYTF.

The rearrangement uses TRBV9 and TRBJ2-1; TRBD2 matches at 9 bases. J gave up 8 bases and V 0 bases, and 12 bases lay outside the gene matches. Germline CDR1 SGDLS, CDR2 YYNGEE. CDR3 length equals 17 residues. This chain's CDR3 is CASSVEDLAGPRDEQFF. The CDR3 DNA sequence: TGTGCCAGCAGCGTAGAGGATCTAGCGGGGCCTAGGGATGAGCAGTTCTTC. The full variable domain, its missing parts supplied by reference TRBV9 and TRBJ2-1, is DSGVTQTPKHLITATGQRVTLRCSPRSGDLSVYWYQQSLDQGLQFLIQYYNGEERAKGNILERFSAQQFPDLHSELNLSSLELGDSALYFCASSVEDLAGPRDEQFFGPGTRLTVL.

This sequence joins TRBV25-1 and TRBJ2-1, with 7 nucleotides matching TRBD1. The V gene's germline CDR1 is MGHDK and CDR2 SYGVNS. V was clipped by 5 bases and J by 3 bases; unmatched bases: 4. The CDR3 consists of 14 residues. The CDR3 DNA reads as TGTGCCAGCAGTCCCCGGGACAGCTACAATGAGCAGTTCTTC. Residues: CASSPRDSYNEQFF. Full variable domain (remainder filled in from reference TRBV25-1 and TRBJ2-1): EADIYQTPRYLVIGTGKKITLECSQTMGHDKMYWYQQDPGMELHLIHYSYGVNSTEKGDLSSESTVSRIRTEHFPLTLESARPSHTSQYLCASSPRDSYNEQFFGPGTRLTVL.